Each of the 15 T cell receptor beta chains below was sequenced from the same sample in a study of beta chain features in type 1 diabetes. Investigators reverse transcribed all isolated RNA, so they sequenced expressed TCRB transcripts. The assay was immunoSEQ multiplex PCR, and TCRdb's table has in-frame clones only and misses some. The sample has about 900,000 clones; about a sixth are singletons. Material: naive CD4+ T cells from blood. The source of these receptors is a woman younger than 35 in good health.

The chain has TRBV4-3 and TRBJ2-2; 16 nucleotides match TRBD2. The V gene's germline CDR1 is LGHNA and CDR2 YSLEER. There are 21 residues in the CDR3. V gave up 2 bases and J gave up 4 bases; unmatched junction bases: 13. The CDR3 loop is CASSQRGPGLAGGPSTGELFF. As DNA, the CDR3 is TGCGCCAGCAGCCAAAGGGGCCCGGGACTAGCGGGAGGGCCGAGCACCGGGGAGCTGTTTTTT.

CDR3 residues: CASSQEVGSSYEQYF. CDR3 bases: TGTGCCAGCAGCCAAGAGGTCGGGAGCTCCTACGAGCAGTACTTC. The genes are TRBV4-2 and TRBJ2-7; the D gene is possibly TRBD2 (6 bases). The germline V gene encodes CDR1 LGHNA and CDR2 YNFKEQ. The V gene lost 0 bases and the J gene lost 0 bases, with 9 bases spanning the gap. The CDR3 runs 15 residues.

In DNA, the CDR3 is TGTGCCAGCAGTTACCGGGCCAGGAGTGGTAATGAGCAGTTCTTC. It translates to CASSYRARSGNEQFF. The J gene is TRBJ2-1, the V gene TRBV6-5; no definite D call. Trimming cost V 2 bases and J 7 bases, with 15 bases left between them. CDR3 length: 15 residues. Germline loops: CDR1 MNHEY, CDR2 SVGAGI.

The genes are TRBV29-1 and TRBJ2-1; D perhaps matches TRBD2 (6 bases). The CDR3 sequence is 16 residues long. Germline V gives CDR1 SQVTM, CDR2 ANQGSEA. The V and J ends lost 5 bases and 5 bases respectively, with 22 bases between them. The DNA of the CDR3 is TGCAGCGTTAACCAGGTTGCCCGGGACTTCGACAATGAGCAGTTCTTC. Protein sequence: CSVNQVARDFDNEQFF.

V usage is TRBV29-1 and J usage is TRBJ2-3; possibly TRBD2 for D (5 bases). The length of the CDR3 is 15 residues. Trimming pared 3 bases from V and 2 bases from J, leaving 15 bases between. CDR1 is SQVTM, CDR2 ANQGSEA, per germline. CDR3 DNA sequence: TGCAGCGTTGAGGGCCGGCGGGTTCCCACAGATACGCAGTATTTT. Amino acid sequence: CSVEGRRVPTDTQYF.

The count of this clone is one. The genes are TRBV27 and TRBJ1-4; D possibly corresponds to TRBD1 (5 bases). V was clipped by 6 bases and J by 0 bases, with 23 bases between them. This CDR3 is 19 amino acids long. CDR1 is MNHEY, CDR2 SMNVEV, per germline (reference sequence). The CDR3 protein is CASSLRDPQLTATNEKLFF. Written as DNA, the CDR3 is TGTGCCAGCAGCCTAAGGGACCCCCAACTTACGGCAACTAATGAAAAACTGTTTTTT. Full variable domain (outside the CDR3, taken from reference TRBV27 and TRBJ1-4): EAQVTQNPRYLITVTGKKLTVTCSQNMNHEYMSWYRQDPGLGLRQIYYSMNVEVTDKGDVPEGYKVSRKEKRNFPLILESPSPNQTSLYFCASSLRDPQLTATNEKLFFGSGTQLSVL.

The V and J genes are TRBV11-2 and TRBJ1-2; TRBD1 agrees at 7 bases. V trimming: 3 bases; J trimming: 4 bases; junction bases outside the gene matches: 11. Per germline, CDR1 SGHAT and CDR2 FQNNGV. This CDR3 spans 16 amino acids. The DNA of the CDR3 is TGTGCCAGCAGCTTCGCTACCGACAGGGCGGGCTATGGCTACACCTTC. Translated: CASSFATDRAGYGYTF.

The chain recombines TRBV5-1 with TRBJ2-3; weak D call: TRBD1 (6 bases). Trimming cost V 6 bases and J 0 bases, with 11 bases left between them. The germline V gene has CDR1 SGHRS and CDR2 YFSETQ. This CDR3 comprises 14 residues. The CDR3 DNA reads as TGCGCCAGCACCCCTGGACAGAGCACAGATACGCAGTATTTT. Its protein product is CASTPGQSTDTQYF.

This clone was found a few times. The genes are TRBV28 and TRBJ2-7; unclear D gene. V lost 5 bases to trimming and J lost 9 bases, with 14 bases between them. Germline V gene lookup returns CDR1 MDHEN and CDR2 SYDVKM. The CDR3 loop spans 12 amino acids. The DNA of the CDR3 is TGTGCCAGCAGTCTTCCTTTGGCCGCGCAGTACTTC. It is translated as CASSLPLAAQYF.

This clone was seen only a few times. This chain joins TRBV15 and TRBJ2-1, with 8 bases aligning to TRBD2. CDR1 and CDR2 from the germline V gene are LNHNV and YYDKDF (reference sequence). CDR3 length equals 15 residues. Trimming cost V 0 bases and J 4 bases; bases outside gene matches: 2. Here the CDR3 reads CATSRELAAYNEQFF. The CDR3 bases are TGTGCCACCAGCAGAGAACTAGCGGCGTACAATGAGCAGTTCTTC.

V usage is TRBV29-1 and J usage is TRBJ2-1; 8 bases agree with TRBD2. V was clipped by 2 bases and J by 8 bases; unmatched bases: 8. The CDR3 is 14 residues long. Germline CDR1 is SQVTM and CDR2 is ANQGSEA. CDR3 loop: CSVELGLVSYEQFF. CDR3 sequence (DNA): TGCAGCGTTGAACTGGGACTAGTGTCATATGAGCAGTTCTTC.

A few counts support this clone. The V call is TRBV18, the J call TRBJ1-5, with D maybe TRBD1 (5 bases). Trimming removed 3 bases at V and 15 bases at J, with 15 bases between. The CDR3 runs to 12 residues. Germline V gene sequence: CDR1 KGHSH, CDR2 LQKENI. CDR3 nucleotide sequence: TGTGCCAGCTCACCGCAGGGTGGGGGTCGGCATTTT. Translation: CASSPQGGGRHF.

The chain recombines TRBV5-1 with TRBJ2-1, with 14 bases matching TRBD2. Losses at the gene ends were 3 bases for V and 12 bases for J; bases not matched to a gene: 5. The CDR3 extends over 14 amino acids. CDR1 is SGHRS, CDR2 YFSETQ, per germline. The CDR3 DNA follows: TGCGCCAGCAGCTCCGGGACTAGCGGGAGTGGGCAGTTCTTC. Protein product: CASSSGTSGSGQFF.

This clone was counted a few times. This chain's CDR3 is CASSLVRTRFTDTQYF. The DNA for the CDR3 is TGTGCCAGCAGCTTGGTTAGGACTAGGTTCACAGATACGCAGTATTTT. The genes are TRBV5-4 and TRBJ2-3, with 7 bases matching TRBD2. V shed 0 bases and J 2 bases; nucleotides not matched to a gene: 6. Per germline, CDR1 SGHNT and CDR2 YYREEE (reference sequence). The CDR3 covers 16 residues. Variable domain in full (rest from reference TRBV5-4 and TRBJ2-3): ETGVTQSPTHLIKTRGQQVTLRCSSQSGHNTVSWYQQALGQGPQFIFQYYREEENGRGNFPPRFSGLQFPNYSSELNVNALELDDSALYLCASSLVRTRFTDTQYFGPGTRLTVL.

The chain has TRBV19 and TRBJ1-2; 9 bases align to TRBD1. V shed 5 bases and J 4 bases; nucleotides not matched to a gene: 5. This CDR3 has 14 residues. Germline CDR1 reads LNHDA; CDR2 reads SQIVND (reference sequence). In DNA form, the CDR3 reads TGTGCCAGTAGTCCCGGACAGGGGACCTATGGCTACACCTTC. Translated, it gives CASSPGQGTYGYTF. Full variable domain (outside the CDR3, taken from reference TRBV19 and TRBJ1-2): DGGITQSPKYLFRKEGQNVTLSCEQNLNHDAMYWYRQDPGQGLRLIYYSQIVNDFQKGDIAEGYSVSREKKESFPLTVTSAQKNPTAFYLCASSPGQGTYGYTFGSGTRLTVV.